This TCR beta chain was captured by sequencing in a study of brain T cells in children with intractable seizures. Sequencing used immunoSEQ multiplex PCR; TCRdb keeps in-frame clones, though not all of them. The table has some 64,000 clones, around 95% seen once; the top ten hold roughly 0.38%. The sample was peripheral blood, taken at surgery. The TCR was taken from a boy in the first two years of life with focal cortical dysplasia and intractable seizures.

The chain's CDR3 is CASSQEGRTLVASNYTF. Here the CDR3 DNA reads TGCGCCAGCAGCCAAGAAGGCAGGACCCTAGTCGCTAGTAACTACACCTTC. The rearrangement links TRBV4-1 to TRBJ1-2; no firm D call. V lost 0 bases and J lost 10, with 24 bases in between. Germline CDR1 is MGHRA and CDR2 is YSYEKL. The CDR3 extends over 17 amino acids.